The 30 T cell receptor beta chains reported below all come from one sample, sequenced in a study of naive and memory T cell subsets. TCR cDNA received a 3' ligated oligonucleotide that carried a UMI. Amplification of ligated cDNA took four PCR rounds with SP2 and nested alpha and beta constant primers. TCRdb called the 5' RACE reads again in MiXCR, with one record for every CDR3 protein. Here the sample spans over 45,000 distinct CDR3 sequences, about 4.8% being singletons. Receptor source: a female donor in good health.

This clonotype has a single count. The junction does not match germline at one end; this may be a read error. V usage is TRBV5-4 and J usage is TRBJ2-1; 7 bases are shared with TRBD2. CDR1 and CDR2 from the germline V gene are SGHNT and YYREEE (reference sequence). The CDR3 runs to 15 residues. This chain's CDR3 is CASSLERESYNGQFF. The CDR3 DNA follows: TGTGCCAGCAGCTTGGAGCGGGAATCCTACAATGGGCAGTTCTTC.

This clonotype was found many times. The chain recombines TRBV11-2 with TRBJ2-2; D unresolved. The CDR3 is 15 residues long. Germline CDR1 and CDR2: SGHAT and FQNNGV. Trimming shortened V by 3 bases and J by 5 bases, and 13 bases separated the two germline ends. CDR3 sequence reads: CASSFGRRGTGELFF. The CDR3 nucleotides read TGTGCCAGCAGCTTCGGACGGAGAGGTACCGGGGAGCTGTTTTTT.

In this sample, this clonotype turned up many times. V usage is TRBV20-1 and J usage is TRBJ2-2, with D perhaps TRBD2 (6 bases). The CDR3 loop spans 15 amino acids. Trimming took off 3 bases at V and 7 bases at J, with 18 bases between the two ends. CDR1 is DFQATT and CDR2 is SNEGSKA in the germline V gene (reference sequence). Here the CDR3 DNA reads TGCAGTGCTAGTCGGCTAGCCGGAGGGGTCGGGGAGCTGTTTTTT. This sequence encodes CSASRLAGGVGELFF.

This clonotype was detected only once. This may stem from a read error, because a much larger clone lies one nucleotide away. The J gene is TRBJ2-1, the V gene TRBV29-1, with no clear D. CDR3 length equals 11 residues. Deletions cut 2 bases from V and 5 bases from J, with 4 bases between. Germline assignment: CDR1 SQVTM and CDR2 ANQGSEA. This CDR3 is CSVEMDNEQFF. DNA for the CDR3: TGCAGCGTTGAAATGGACAATGAGCAGTTCTTC.

This clonotype was observed many times. V gene TRBV20-1 combines with J gene TRBJ2-1, with 12 bases matching TRBD2. This CDR3 is built from 15 residues. Germline values: CDR1 DFQATT, CDR2 SNEGSKA (reference sequence). V dropped 4 bases and J dropped 5; count of bases not matched to a gene: 6. The CDR3: CSANGLAGGNNEQFF. CDR3 bases: TGCAGTGCTAATGGTCTAGCGGGAGGGAACAATGAGCAGTTCTTC.

This clonotype was detected ten times or more. The V gene is TRBV10-2, the J gene TRBJ2-7, with 8 bases identical to TRBD1. The V segment lost 6 bases and the J segment 4 bases; nucleotides outside the gene matches: 5. Per germline, CDR1 WSHSY and CDR2 SAAADI. The CDR3 runs to 13 residues. The CDR3 DNA reads TGCGCCAGCAGCCGGGACAGGACTTACGAGCAGTACTTC. Translating gives CASSRDRTYEQYF.

This clonotype showed up many times. This chain connects TRBV30 to TRBJ2-5, with D unresolved. This CDR3 spans 11 amino acids. V shed 0 bases and J shed 9 bases, with 8 bases lying between them. Per the germline V gene, CDR1 is GTSNPN and CDR2 is SVGIG (reference sequence). Here the CDR3 DNA reads TGTGCCTGGAGTGTCAAAAGCCCCCAGTACTTC. Amino acids: CAWSVKSPQYF.

This clonotype appeared many times. The chain is built from TRBV11-1 and TRBJ2-7; 9 bases are shared with TRBD1. From germline, CDR1 is SGHAT and CDR2 FQDESV (reference sequence). The CDR3 consists of 14 residues. J gave up 5 bases and V 7 bases, and 9 bases lay outside the gene matches. CDR3 sequence: CASTRRGQGNEQYF. In DNA form, the CDR3 reads TGTGCCAGCACCCGAAGAGGACAGGGGAACGAGCAGTACTTC.

The table lists this clonotype with many counts. The rearrangement uses TRBV3-1 and TRBJ1-2; D gene uncertain. Per germline, CDR1 LGHDT and CDR2 YNNKEL (reference sequence). This CDR3 is built from 14 residues. With 4 bases removed from V and 7 bases from J, the gap between germline ends came to 16 bases. The CDR3: CASSLRSTLGGYTF. In nucleotides, the CDR3 is TGTGCCAGCAGCCTCCGCAGCACCTTGGGTGGCTACACCTTC. The full variable domain, with the rest looked up from reference TRBV3-1 and TRBJ1-2, is DTAVSQTPKYLVTQMGNDKSIKCEQNLGHDTMYWYKQDSKKFLKIMFSYNNKELIINETVPNRFSPKSPDKAHLNLHINSLELGDSAVYFCASSLRSTLGGYTFGSGTRLTVV.

This clonotype was counted at least ten times. V is TRBV14 and J is TRBJ2-7; 9 bases are a match to TRBD1. The CDR3 is 14 residues long. Germline CDR1 reads SGHDN; CDR2 reads FVKESK. V lost 6 bases and J lost 6; bases outside the gene matches: 9. Here the CDR3 DNA reads TGTGCCAGCAGTCTTACCGGGACAGGGACCGAGCAGTACTTC. Translated, it gives CASSLTGTGTEQYF.

There are many counts of this clonotype. The chain combines TRBV29-1 with TRBJ1-2; D gene ambiguous. In germline, CDR1 is SQVTM, CDR2 ANQGSEA. This CDR3 spans 12 amino acids. V was shortened by 4 bases and J by 4 bases, with 10 bases between the two germline ends. The CDR3 here is CSVVARAYGYTF. In nucleotides, the CDR3 is TGCAGCGTTGTTGCAAGGGCCTATGGCTACACCTTC.

This clonotype was seen many times. This chain links TRBV29-1 with TRBJ1-6; a weak D match, TRBD1 (6 bases). Germline V gives CDR1 SQVTM, CDR2 ANQGSEA. V was pared by 3 bases and J by 4 bases, with 10 bases between. The CDR3 is made up of 14 amino acids. The CDR3 is CSVDEGGYNSPLHF. CDR3 in DNA: TGCAGCGTTGACGAAGGGGGGTATAATTCACCCCTCCACTTT.

This clonotype came up many times. The chain recombines TRBV5-1 with TRBJ2-3; TRBD2 matches at 12 bases. V lost 5 bases, J lost 2 bases, and 3 bases stayed unmatched. The CDR3 spans 15 residues. CDR1 SGHRS and CDR2 YFSETQ come from the germline V gene. The CDR3 DNA reads TGCGCCAGCAGACCTAGCGGGAGGGCCACAGATACGCAGTATTTT. Translation: CASRPSGRATDTQYF.

Many counts were recorded for this clonotype. The chain joins TRBV5-1 to TRBJ1-3, with unresolved D. Germline CDR1 SGHRS, CDR2 YFSETQ. V was clipped by 4 bases and J by 0 bases, with 11 bases between them. The CDR3 runs 15 residues. DNA of the CDR3: TGCGCCAGCAGCGTAAACAGCGTCTCTGGAAACACCATATATTTT. Protein product: CASSVNSVSGNTIYF.

This clonotype appeared many times. The chain uses TRBV28 and TRBJ2-4; unclear D gene. Germline V gene sequence: CDR1 MDHEN, CDR2 SYDVKM. The CDR3 runs 14 residues. The V gene lost 6 bases and the J gene lost 3 bases, with 12 bases spanning the gap. The CDR3 protein is CASRGSLSKNIQYF. CDR3 bases: TGTGCCAGCAGGGGCTCCCTGAGCAAAAACATTCAGTACTTC. The full variable domain, its missing parts supplied by reference TRBV28 and TRBJ2-4, is DVKVTQSSRYLVKRTGEKVFLECVQDMDHENMFWYRQDPGLGLRLIYFSYDVKMKEKGDIPEGYSVSREKKERFSLILESASTNQTSMYLCASRGSLSKNIQYFGAGTRLSVL.

This clonotype has at least ten counts. The chain couples TRBV20-1 to TRBJ2-1, with 10 bases identical to TRBD2. CDR1 DFQATT and CDR2 SNEGSKA come from the germline V gene (reference sequence). With V trimmed by 5 bases and J by 5 bases, 15 bases remained unmatched. The CDR3 sequence is 17 residues long. For the CDR3, the DNA is TGCAGTGCTGACCGTGCCTCTCTAGCGGGAGTCCACAATGAGCAGTTCTTC. Protein: CSADRASLAGVHNEQFF.

In its sample, this clonotype was seen many times. The rearrangement joins TRBV27 to TRBJ2-7, with a weak D call TRBD2 (5 bases). V lost 5 bases, J lost 7 bases, and 18 bases lay in between. CDR1 is MNHEY and CDR2 is SMNVEV in the germline V gene (reference sequence). This CDR3 comprises 14 residues. The CDR3 sequence: CASSISGSAREQYF. The CDR3 DNA is TGTGCCAGCAGTATCAGCGGCTCAGCAAGGGAGCAGTACTTC.

This clonotype was seen a single time. This chain links TRBV19 with TRBJ2-2; 7 positions match TRBD1. Trimming removed 8 bases from V and 12 bases from J; junction bases left unmatched: 9. The CDR3 contains 12 residues. Germline lookup yields CDR1 LNHDA and CDR2 SQIVND (reference sequence). The CDR3 protein is CASGTEPRKLFF. CDR3 nucleotide sequence: TGTGCCAGTGGGACAGAGCCTAGGAAGCTGTTTTTT. The variable domain in full, with the rest retrieved from reference TRBV19 and TRBJ2-2, is DGGITQSPKYLFRKEGQNVTLSCEQNLNHDAMYWYRQDPGQGLRLIYYSQIVNDFQKGDIAEGYSVSREKKESFPLTVTSAQKNPTAFYLCASGTEPRKLFFGEGSRLTVL.

This clonotype turned up a few times. The CDR3 is CASSDFLFSYEQYF. CDR3 DNA sequence: TGTGCCAGCAGTGACTTCCTCTTCTCCTACGAGCAGTACTTC. V gene TRBV2 combines with J gene TRBJ2-7, with no clear D. The ends were cut back, 3 bases at V and 0 bases at J, with 9 bases in the middle. CDR1 is SNHLY, CDR2 FYNNEI, per germline. The CDR3 has 14 amino acids.

This clonotype has ten or more counts. The rearrangement links TRBV7-2 to TRBJ2-1, with 15 bases aligning to TRBD2. Germline trimming cut 5 bases from V and 2 bases from J; bases unmatched to any gene: 13. The CDR3 sequence is 20 residues long. Per the germline V gene, CDR1 is SGHTA and CDR2 is FQGNSA. The DNA for the CDR3 is TGTGCCAGCAGCCCTCGGACTAGCGGGAGGGTCTCCAAGGCCTACAATGAGCAGTTCTTC. Translating gives CASSPRTSGRVSKAYNEQFF.

In its sample, this clonotype was seen many times. This rearrangement joins TRBV30 to TRBJ2-1; D not certain. V was clipped by 1 base and J by 3 bases, with 1 base between them. This CDR3 is built from 11 residues. Germline V lookup: CDR1 GTSNPN, CDR2 SVGIG (reference sequence). The CDR3 region is CAWSDYNEQFF. The CDR3 nucleotides read TGTGCCTGGAGTGACTACAATGAGCAGTTCTTC. Drawing the rest from reference TRBV30 and TRBJ2-1, the complete variable domain is SQTIHQWPATLVQPVGSPLSLECTVEGTSNPNLYWYRQAAGRGLQLLFYSVGIGQISSEVPQNLSASRPQDRQFILSSKKLLLSDSGFYLCAWSDYNEQFFGPGTRLTVL.

In this sample, this clonotype turned up many times. This chain links TRBV27 with TRBJ2-1; 8 bases align to TRBD1. V trimming: 7 bases; J trimming: 15 bases; junction bases outside the gene matches: 23. The CDR3 is 16 amino acids. CDR1 is MNHEY, CDR2 SMNVEV, per germline (reference sequence). The CDR3 is CASTLIGGQAASFLFF. In DNA form, the CDR3 reads TGTGCCAGCACCCTAATAGGGGGACAGGCCGCGAGTTTTCTGTTCTTC.

This clonotype was detected ten times or more. The chain carries TRBV19 and TRBJ2-2; 7 bases are a match to TRBD2. The trim removed 5 bases at V and 5 bases at J, leaving 8 bases unmatched. This CDR3 has 15 amino acids. Germline CDR1 reads LNHDA; CDR2 reads SQIVND (reference sequence). CDR3 region: CASSLAAGLTGELFF. Written as DNA, the CDR3 is TGTGCCAGTAGTTTGGCAGCGGGGTTGACCGGGGAGCTGTTTTTT.

V usage is TRBV28 and J usage is TRBJ2-7, with 11 bases matching TRBD2. V lost 3 bases, J lost 9 bases, and 10 bases stayed unmatched. This CDR3 has 15 amino acids. The germline V gene encodes CDR1 MDHEN and CDR2 SYDVKM. The CDR3: CASSFLGIAGGGQYF. The CDR3 DNA reads as TGTGCCAGCAGTTTCCTCGGCATAGCGGGAGGGGGGCAGTACTTC.

This clonotype was recorded many times. V usage is TRBV11-2 and J usage is TRBJ1-2; D is possibly TRBD1 (6 bases). Germline V gene lookup returns CDR1 SGHAT and CDR2 FQNNGV. V gave up 1 base and J gave up 4 bases, with 19 bases separating them. The CDR3 has 17 residues. The CDR3 DNA sequence: TGTGCCAGCAGCTTAGTGGTGGGAACAGGGCCCTCCTATGGCTACACCTTC. It codes for CASSLVVGTGPSYGYTF.

This clonotype has ten or more counts. The chain employs TRBV29-1 and TRBJ1-2; D may be TRBD1 (5 bases). The CDR3 runs 14 residues. Deletions cut 0 bases from V and 8 bases from J, with 16 bases between. Germline lookup yields CDR1 SQVTM and CDR2 ANQGSEA. The CDR3 DNA sequence: TGCAGCGTTGAAGATCGGGGCGGGGCAGGGGGCTACACCTTC. Translated: CSVEDRGGAGGYTF.

V is TRBV13 and J is TRBJ1-1, with 7 bases that match TRBD1. The V gene end was trimmed by 8 bases and the J gene end by 3 bases; junction bases not matched to a gene: 9. CDR3 length equals 14 residues. Looked up from germline, CDR1 is PRHDT and CDR2 is FYEKMQ (reference sequence). The CDR3 DNA follows: TGTGCCAGCCGTTTACAGGGGAGTTACACTGAAGCTTTCTTT. This sequence encodes CASRLQGSYTEAFF.

Many counts were recorded for this clonotype. This sequence joins TRBV7-9 and TRBJ2-3; TRBD2 aligns across 9 bases. The CDR3 is 13 amino acids. Germline assignment: CDR1 SEHNR and CDR2 FQNEAQ (reference sequence). V was pared by 7 bases and J by 4 bases, with 3 bases of the junction left unmatched. The chain's CDR3 is CASTGGRADTQYF. The CDR3 nucleotides are TGTGCCAGCACTGGCGGGAGGGCAGATACGCAGTATTTT.

This clonotype has at least ten counts. This chain joins TRBV20-1 and TRBJ2-2; the match to TRBD2 covers 10 bases. Germline V gene lookup returns CDR1 DFQATT and CDR2 SNEGSKA (reference sequence). J lost 4 bases, V lost 0 bases, and 8 bases had no gene match. This CDR3 comprises 17 residues. The chain's CDR3 is CSARDLASGSPTGELFF. The CDR3 region has the DNA TGCAGTGCTAGAGATTTAGCTAGCGGGAGTCCCACCGGGGAGCTGTTTTTT.

The sample holds many counts of this clonotype. The chain has TRBV5-1 and TRBJ1-2, with TRBD1 matching over 7 bases. After removal of 0 bases from V and 8 bases from J, the junction contained 4 bases not matched to a gene. This CDR3 contains 13 residues. The germline gives CDR1 SGHRS, CDR2 YFSETQ. CDR3 coding DNA: TGCGCCAGCAGCTTGGCGACAGGGATCGGCTACACCTTC. This translates into CASSLATGIGYTF.